This T cell receptor (beta chain) derives from a study of blood T cell repertoires in COVID-19 (dated by TCRdb to about 2020). Study-level background: Samples from collaborators originated in the United States, Italy and Spain and spanned both the acute and convalescent phases of COVID-19. The material from the prospective study consisted of cDNA or gDNA derived from T cells, B-cell-depleted T cells, or PBMCs. The dataset comprised deeply sampled blood TCRbeta repertoires from subjects exposed to, actively infected with, or recovered from COVID-19. The repertoires were released in a freely available public database meant as a resource for research on the immune response to SARS-CoV-2. Samples came from the ongoing ImmuneRACE study (first 160 participants) plus 1,254 subjects from 6 global collaborators. The sample metadata nearly always contained a de-identified subject ID, COVID-19 status, age in years and sex. Where available, HLA class I and class II types were taken from metadata supplied by the sample provider and were not determined by assay-based typing.

According to the germline V gene, CDR1 reads KGHSH and CDR2 reads LQKENI. The CDR3 measures 12 amino acids from cysteine to phenylalanine. Only the CDR3 portion is preserved as DNA: 36 bases, with reading frame beginning at the first base. V and J are truncated by 2 bases and 9 bases respectively, leaving an intervening sequence of 8 bases. What the work shows at the level of the full study, not this receptor alone: The amount of clinical and demographic metadata varied by source and participant and was provided uncurated.

TCRbeta CDR3 regions were amplified from genomic DNA using the immunoSEQ Assay, a bias-controlled multiplex PCR. Per the source publication's procedure: The number of nucleated cells in each sample was estimated from the amplification of reference gene primers within the assay. Sequence reads were collapsed and filtered to measure the absolute abundance of every unique TCRbeta CDR3 rearrangement. Productive Simpson clonality was computed per sample as the square root of Simpson's diversity index over productive rearrangements. Sourced from immuneACCESS, this table was stored by TCRdb with only in-frame sequences that have V and J called. A share of the clones is absent; for the studies checked, an unresolved V gene accounts for under half, and the remainder has no known explanation. That table furnishes V, J and clone size, whereas the DNA furnished D and trimming. The sample profile shows around 140,000 clones; more than 60% of them were found once. The ten largest make up 1.9% of the sample.

About this clone itself: No cognate antigen has been identified for it. Within one base of it there is no much larger clone, and no base qualities were kept.

Collaborating institutions collected whole blood in K2EDTA tubes following their own protocols. For TCRbeta analysis, collaborators shipped samples as frozen whole blood, isolated PBMCs, or DNA extracted from either of those sample types. This TCR was recovered from a woman aged 55-69 years with acute or convalescent COVID-19. The chain links TRBV18 with TRBJ2-4; confidence is insufficient to name the D gene. Material for sequencing was peripheral blood. CDR3 sequence: CASSPAGAIQYF. The DNA reads TGTGCCAGCTCACCAGCTGGAGCCATTCAGTACTTC.